What follows are 16 T cell receptor beta chains derived from one specimen sequenced in a study of T cell responses to AZD1222 COVID-19 vaccine (dated by TCRdb to the early 2020s). The time point label on this specimen signifies: about 28 days (+/-7) after the second vaccine dose. The intended sense of this specimen's treatment or condition label: meningococcal conjugate vaccine given as trial control. The library was obtained by the immunoSEQ multiplex PCR assay. The clones in this table, taken by TCRdb from immuneACCESS, are in-frame only. Not every clone is retained; where verified, under half of the shortfall comes from an unresolved V gene, and the cause of the rest is unknown. The sample table records 200,000 to 250,000 clones; 90% to 95% of these occur just once. Around 1.7% of the sample rests with the top ten. The sample here was peripheral blood, taken 28 days after the second dose of the MenACWY control vaccine. These receptors all stem from an adult who received the MenACWY meningococcal vaccine as a control.

The rearrangement uses TRBV11-2 and TRBJ2-7; 9 bases agree with TRBD2. Germline loops: CDR1 SGHAT, CDR2 FQNNGV. V dropped 1 base and J dropped 6; count of bases not matched to a gene: 4. The CDR3 has 14 residues. For the CDR3, the DNA is TGTGCCAGCAGCTTAGGGGCGGGAGGGCGCGAGCAGTACTTC. Translation: CASSLGAGGREQYF.

This clone was found once. The chain recombines TRBV19 with TRBJ2-2, with D possibly being TRBD1 or TRBD2 (5 bases each). Germline lookup yields CDR1 LNHDA and CDR2 SQIVND (reference sequence). Between the trimmed V and J ends, which lost 4 bases and 4 bases, there was a span of 13 bases. The CDR3 is 15 amino acids. The CDR3 DNA is TGTGCCAGTAGTAGGACCCGGGACGGCACCGGGGAGCTGTTTTTT. This sequence encodes CASSRTRDGTGELFF.

The chain carries TRBV2 and TRBJ1-5; 7 bases align to TRBD1. Germline lookup yields CDR1 SNHLY and CDR2 FYNNEI. V shed 7 bases and J 4 bases; nucleotides not matched to a gene: 4. This CDR3 has 13 amino acids. The CDR3 region has the DNA TGTGCCAGCACGCAGGGGGTGAATCAGCCCCAGCATTTT. Protein: CASTQGVNQPQHF.

The chain recombines TRBV29-1 with TRBJ2-1; 7 nucleotides match TRBD1. Germline assignment: CDR1 SQVTM and CDR2 ANQGSEA. This CDR3 region has 14 residues. Trimming removed 7 bases from V and 6 bases from J; junction bases left unmatched: 12. CDR3 residues: CSAVTGLRFNEQFF. CDR3 DNA sequence: TGCAGCGCCGTGACAGGGCTTAGGTTCAATGAGCAGTTCTTC.

The chain combines TRBV4-3 with TRBJ2-2; no clear D gene. V lost 0 bases and J lost 7, with 9 bases in between. The CDR3 spans 14 residues. CDR1 is LGHNA, CDR2 YSLEER, per germline. Here the CDR3 reads CASSQESAVGELFF. For the CDR3, the DNA is TGCGCCAGCAGCCAAGAGAGTGCTGTCGGGGAGCTGTTTTTT.

The genes are TRBV9 and TRBJ2-7; 14 positions match TRBD2. Germline assignment: CDR1 SGDLS and CDR2 YYNGEE. The CDR3 consists of 19 residues. J lost 9 bases, V lost 1 base, and 18 bases had no gene match. The CDR3 reads CASSVFPGLAGVSDMGQYF. CDR3 DNA sequence: TGTGCCAGCAGCGTATTTCCGGGACTAGCGGGAGTATCAGACATGGGGCAGTACTTC. The full variable domain, completed using reference TRBV9 and TRBJ2-7, is DSGVTQTPKHLITATGQRVTLRCSPRSGDLSVYWYQQSLDQGLQFLIQYYNGEERAKGNILERFSAQQFPDLHSELNLSSLELGDSALYFCASSVFPGLAGVSDMGQYFGPGTRLTVT.

The chain combines TRBV28 with TRBJ2-7; 11 bases are shared with TRBD2. Germline loops: CDR1 MDHEN, CDR2 SYDVKM. The CDR3 totals 15 residues. V trimming: 5 bases; J trimming: 2 bases; junction bases outside the gene matches: 5. The CDR3 spells CASSVLAGAPYEQYF. The CDR3 coding sequence is TGTGCCAGCAGTGTACTAGCGGGAGCCCCCTACGAGCAGTACTTC.

The J gene is TRBJ1-1, the V gene TRBV7-2; tentative D call: TRBD1 (5 bases). V lost 5 bases and J lost 1, with 14 bases in between. The CDR3 runs 15 residues. Germline V CDR1 and CDR2: SGHTA, FQGNSA. The CDR3 DNA sequence: TGTGCCAGCAGCGACCCGGGACTGACGAACACTGAAGCTTTCTTT. This sequence encodes CASSDPGLTNTEAFF.

The CDR3 coding sequence is TGTGCCAGCAGTGAAGAGACAGGCGTCTCCGAGCAGTACTTC. Residues: CASSEETGVSEQYF. The genes are TRBV2 and TRBJ2-7; possibly TRBD1 for D (6 bases). Germline lookup yields CDR1 SNHLY and CDR2 FYNNEI. V lost 1 base, J lost 6 bases, and 13 bases lay in between. The CDR3 totals 14 residues.

This sequence joins TRBV19 and TRBJ1-2, with D perhaps matching TRBD1 (6 bases). Trimming shortened V by 5 bases and J by 4 bases, and 23 bases separated the two germline ends. The CDR3 has 17 amino acids. The germline V gene has CDR1 LNHDA and CDR2 SQIVND (reference sequence). The CDR3 spells CASSPDGGAGWTYGYTF. CDR3 DNA: TGTGCCAGTAGTCCCGACGGGGGCGCAGGATGGACCTATGGCTACACCTTC.

This chain uses TRBV2 with TRBJ1-6; maybe TRBD1 (6 bases). The germline V gene encodes CDR1 SNHLY and CDR2 FYNNEI. Trimming stripped 3 bases from V and 10 bases from J, with 13 bases between. This CDR3 is built from 14 residues. CDR3 DNA: TGTGCCAGCAGTGAGCGCAGGGGAGACTCACCCCTCCACTTT. It encodes CASSERRGDSPLHF.

This chain connects TRBV19 to TRBJ2-1; D ambiguous. Germline CDR1 LNHDA, CDR2 SQIVND (reference sequence). This CDR3 has 14 amino acids. Between the trimmed V and J ends, which lost 9 bases and 0 bases, there was a span of 12 bases. The CDR3 loop reads CASNHGSSYNEQFF. CDR3 sequence (DNA): TGTGCCAGCAACCATGGCAGCTCCTACAATGAGCAGTTCTTC. Full variable domain (missing parts from reference TRBV19 and TRBJ2-1): DGGITQSPKYLFRKEGQNVTLSCEQNLNHDAMYWYRQDPGQGLRLIYYSQIVNDFQKGDIAEGYSVSREKKESFPLTVTSAQKNPTAFYLCASNHGSSYNEQFFGPGTRLTVL.

The gene calls are TRBV29-1 and TRBJ1-6; unclear D gene. The CDR3 is made up of 13 amino acids. Trimming took 8 bases from V and 8 from J, leaving 16 bases between them. In germline, CDR1 is SQVTM, CDR2 ANQGSEA. CDR3 residues: CSHLNTRDSPLHF. The CDR3 region has the DNA TGCAGCCACTTAAATACTCGGGATTCACCCCTCCACTTT. Looking up the rest from reference TRBV29-1 and TRBJ1-6 gives the full variable domain: SAVISQKPSRDICQRGTSLTIQCQVDSQVTMMFWYRQQPGQSLTLIATANQGSEATYESGFVIDKFPISRPNLTFSTLTVSNMSPEDSSIYLCSHLNTRDSPLHFGNGTRLTVT.

V usage is TRBV7-9 and J usage is TRBJ1-2; D may be TRBD1 (6 bases). The CDR3 loop spans 15 amino acids. Germline CDR1 and CDR2: SEHNR and FQNEAQ (reference sequence). V lost 1 base to trimming and J lost 4 bases, with 13 bases between them. CDR3 residues: CASSLGEQGGYGYTF. CDR3 nucleotides: TGTGCCAGCAGCTTAGGGGAACAGGGCGGCTATGGCTACACCTTC.

This chain joins TRBV7-3 and TRBJ2-7; TRBD1 aligns across 7 bases. Germline values: CDR1 SGHTA, CDR2 FQGTGA. CDR3 length: 13 amino acids. The trim removed 3 bases at V and 6 bases at J, leaving 5 bases unmatched. This chain's CDR3 is CASSLDRSSEQYF. DNA for the CDR3: TGTGCCAGCAGCTTGGACAGGTCGAGCGAGCAGTACTTC.

V gene TRBV10-3 combines with J gene TRBJ2-1; D is unresolved. From germline, CDR1 is ENHRY and CDR2 SYGVKD. CDR3 size: 16 residues. Trimming removed 2 bases at V and 1 base at J, with 12 bases between. CDR3 nucleotide sequence: TGTGCCATCAGTGAGGCAGCGATTGGATCCTACAATGAGCAGTTCTTC. Its protein is CAISEAAIGSYNEQFF.